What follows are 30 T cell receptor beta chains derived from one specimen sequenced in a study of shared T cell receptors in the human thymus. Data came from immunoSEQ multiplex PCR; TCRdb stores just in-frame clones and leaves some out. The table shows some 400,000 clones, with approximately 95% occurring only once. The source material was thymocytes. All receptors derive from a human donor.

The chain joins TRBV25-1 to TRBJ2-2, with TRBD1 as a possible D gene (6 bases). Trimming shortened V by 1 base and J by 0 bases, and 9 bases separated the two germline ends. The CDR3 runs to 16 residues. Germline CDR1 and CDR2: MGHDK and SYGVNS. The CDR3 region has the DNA TGTGCCAGCAGTGAATTGGCAGGGGCGAACACCGGGGAGCTGTTTTTT. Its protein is CASSELAGANTGELFF.

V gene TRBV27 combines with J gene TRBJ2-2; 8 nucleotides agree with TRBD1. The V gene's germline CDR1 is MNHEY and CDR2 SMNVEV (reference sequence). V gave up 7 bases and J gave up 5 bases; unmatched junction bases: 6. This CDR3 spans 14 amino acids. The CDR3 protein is CASTGQGGTGELFF. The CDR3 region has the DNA TGTGCCAGCACCGGACAGGGCGGGACCGGGGAGCTGTTTTTT.

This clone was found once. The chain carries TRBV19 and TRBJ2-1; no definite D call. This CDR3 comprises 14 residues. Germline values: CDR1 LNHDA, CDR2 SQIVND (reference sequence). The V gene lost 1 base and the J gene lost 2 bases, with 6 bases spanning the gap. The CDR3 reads CASSIGVPYNEQFF. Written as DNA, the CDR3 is TGTGCCAGTAGTATAGGGGTGCCCTACAATGAGCAGTTCTTC.

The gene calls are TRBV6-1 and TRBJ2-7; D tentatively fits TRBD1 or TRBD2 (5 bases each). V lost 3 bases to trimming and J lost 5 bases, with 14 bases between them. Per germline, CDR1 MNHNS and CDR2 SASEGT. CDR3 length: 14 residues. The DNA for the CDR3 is TGTGCCAGCAGTGATGGGACGAAAGTCCACGAGCAGTACTTC. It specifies CASSDGTKVHEQYF.

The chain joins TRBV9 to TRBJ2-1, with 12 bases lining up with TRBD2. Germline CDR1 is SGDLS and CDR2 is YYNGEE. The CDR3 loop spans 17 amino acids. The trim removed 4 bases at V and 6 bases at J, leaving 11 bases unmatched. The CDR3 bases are TGTGCCAGCAGCTCGTCGACTAGCGGGAGAATTGGCAATGAGCAGTTCTTC. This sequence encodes CASSSSTSGRIGNEQFF.

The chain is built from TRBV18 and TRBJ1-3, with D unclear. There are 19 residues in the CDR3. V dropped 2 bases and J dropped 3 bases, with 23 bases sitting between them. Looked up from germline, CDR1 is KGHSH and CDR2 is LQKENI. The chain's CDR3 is CASSPVPLTGERIGNTIYF. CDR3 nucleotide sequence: TGTGCCAGCTCACCAGTTCCCTTAACCGGGGAAAGGATTGGAAACACCATATATTTT.

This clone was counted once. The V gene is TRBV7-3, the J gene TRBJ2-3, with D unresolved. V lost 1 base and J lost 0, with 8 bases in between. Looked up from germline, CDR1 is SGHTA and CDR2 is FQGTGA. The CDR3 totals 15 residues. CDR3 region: CASSLRVSSTDTQYF. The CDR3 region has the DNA TGTGCCAGCAGCTTAAGGGTCTCTAGCACAGATACGCAGTATTTT.

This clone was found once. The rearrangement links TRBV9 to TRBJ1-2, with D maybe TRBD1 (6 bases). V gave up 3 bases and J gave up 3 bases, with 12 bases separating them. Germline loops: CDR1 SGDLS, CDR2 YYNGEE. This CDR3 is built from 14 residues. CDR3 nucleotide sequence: TGTGCCAGCAGCGATGGACAGATACACTATGGCTACACCTTC. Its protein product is CASSDGQIHYGYTF.

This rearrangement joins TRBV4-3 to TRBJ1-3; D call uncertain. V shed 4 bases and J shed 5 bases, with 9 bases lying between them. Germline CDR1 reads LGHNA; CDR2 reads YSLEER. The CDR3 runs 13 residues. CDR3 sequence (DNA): TGCGCCAGCAGCCCCGAAAGTAGAAACACCATATATTTT. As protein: CASSPESRNTIYF.

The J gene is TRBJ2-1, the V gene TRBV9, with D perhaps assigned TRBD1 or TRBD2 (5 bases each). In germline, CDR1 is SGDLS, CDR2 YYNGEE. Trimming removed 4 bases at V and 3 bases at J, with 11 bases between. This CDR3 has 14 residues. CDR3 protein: CASSPLGGYNEQFF. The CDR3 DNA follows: TGTGCCAGCAGCCCTCTTGGGGGCTACAATGAGCAGTTCTTC.

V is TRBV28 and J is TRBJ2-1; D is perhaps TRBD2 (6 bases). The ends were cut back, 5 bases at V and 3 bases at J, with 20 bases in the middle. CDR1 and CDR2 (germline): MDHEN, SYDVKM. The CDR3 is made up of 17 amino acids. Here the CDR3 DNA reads TGTGCCAGCAGTCCCCTGGATGGTAGCGGTTACTACAATGAGCAGTTCTTC. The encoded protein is CASSPLDGSGYYNEQFF.

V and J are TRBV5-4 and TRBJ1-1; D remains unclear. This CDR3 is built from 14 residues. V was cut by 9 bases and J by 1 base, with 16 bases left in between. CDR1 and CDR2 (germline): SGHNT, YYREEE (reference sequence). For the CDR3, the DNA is TGTGCCACAGGTAGGGCCACCCAGAACACTGAAGCTTTCTTT. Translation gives CATGRATQNTEAFF.

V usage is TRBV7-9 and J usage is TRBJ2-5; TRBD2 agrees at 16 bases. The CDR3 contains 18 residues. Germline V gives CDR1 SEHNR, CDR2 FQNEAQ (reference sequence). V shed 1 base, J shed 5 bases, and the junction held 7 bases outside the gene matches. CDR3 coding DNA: TGTGCCAGCAGCTTAGTGGGACTAGCGGGAGGGCCTTGGGAGACCCAGTACTTC. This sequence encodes CASSLVGLAGGPWETQYF.

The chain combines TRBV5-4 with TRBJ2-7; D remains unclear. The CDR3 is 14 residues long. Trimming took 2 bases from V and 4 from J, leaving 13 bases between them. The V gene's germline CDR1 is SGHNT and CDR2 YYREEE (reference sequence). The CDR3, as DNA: TGTGCCAGCAGCTTAGGTCAGGCGGATTACGAGCAGTACTTC. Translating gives CASSLGQADYEQYF.

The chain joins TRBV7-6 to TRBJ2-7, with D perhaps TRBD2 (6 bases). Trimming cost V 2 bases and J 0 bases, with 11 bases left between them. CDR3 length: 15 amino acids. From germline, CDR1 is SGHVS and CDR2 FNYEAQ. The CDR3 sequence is CASSLWGEDSYEQYF. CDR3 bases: TGTGCCAGCAGCTTATGGGGGGAGGACTCCTACGAGCAGTACTTC. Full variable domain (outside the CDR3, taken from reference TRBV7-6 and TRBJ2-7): GAGVSQSPRYKVTKRGQDVALRCDPISGHVSLYWYRQALGQGPEFLTYFNYEAQQDKSGLPNDRFSAERPEGSISTLTIQRTEQRDSAMYRCASSLWGEDSYEQYFGPGTRLTVT.

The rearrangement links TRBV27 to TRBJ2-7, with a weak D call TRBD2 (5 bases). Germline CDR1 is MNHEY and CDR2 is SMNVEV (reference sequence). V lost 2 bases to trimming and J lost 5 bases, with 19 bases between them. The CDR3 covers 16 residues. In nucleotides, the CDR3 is TGTGCCAGCAGTTTAATCTTTGTAGGCGGGCTCCACGAGCAGTACTTC. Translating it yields CASSLIFVGGLHEQYF.

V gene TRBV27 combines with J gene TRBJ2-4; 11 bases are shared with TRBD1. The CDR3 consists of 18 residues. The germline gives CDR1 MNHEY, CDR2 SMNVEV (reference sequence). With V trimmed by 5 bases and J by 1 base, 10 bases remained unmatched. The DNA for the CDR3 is TGTGCCAGCAGTCCTCGGGACAGGGGGTCGGGTGCCAAAAACATTCAGTACTTC. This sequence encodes CASSPRDRGSGAKNIQYF.

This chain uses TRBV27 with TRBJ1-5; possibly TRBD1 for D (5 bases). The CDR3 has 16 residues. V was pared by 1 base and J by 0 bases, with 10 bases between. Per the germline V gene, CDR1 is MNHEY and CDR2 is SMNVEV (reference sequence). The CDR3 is CASSLYGTGSNQPQHF. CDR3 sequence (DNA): TGTGCCAGCAGTTTATATGGGACGGGTAGCAATCAGCCCCAGCATTTT.

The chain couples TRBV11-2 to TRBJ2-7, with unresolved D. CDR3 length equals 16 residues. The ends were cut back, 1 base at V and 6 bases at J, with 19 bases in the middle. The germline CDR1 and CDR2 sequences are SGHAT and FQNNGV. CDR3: CASSLASGMPAVEQYF. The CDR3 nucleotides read TGTGCCAGCAGCTTAGCATCCGGCATGCCCGCTGTCGAGCAGTACTTC.

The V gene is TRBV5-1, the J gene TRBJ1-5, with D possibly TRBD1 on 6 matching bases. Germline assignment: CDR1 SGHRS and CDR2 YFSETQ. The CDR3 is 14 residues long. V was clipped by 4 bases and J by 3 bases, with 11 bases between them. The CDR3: CASSPDRPNQPQHF. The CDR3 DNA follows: TGCGCCAGCAGCCCGGACAGACCCAATCAGCCCCAGCATTTT.

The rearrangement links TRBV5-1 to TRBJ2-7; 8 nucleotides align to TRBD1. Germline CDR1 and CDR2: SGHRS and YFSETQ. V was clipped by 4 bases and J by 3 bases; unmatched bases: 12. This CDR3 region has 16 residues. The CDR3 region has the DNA TGCGCCAGCAGCCCGCTGAGGGACAGGATAGACTACGAGCAGTACTTC. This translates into CASSPLRDRIDYEQYF.

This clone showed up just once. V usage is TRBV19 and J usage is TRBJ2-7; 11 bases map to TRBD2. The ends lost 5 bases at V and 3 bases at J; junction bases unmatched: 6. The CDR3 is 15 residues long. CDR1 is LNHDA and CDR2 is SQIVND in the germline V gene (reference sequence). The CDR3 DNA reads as TGTGCCAGTAGTGTACTAGCGGGAGTGAACTACGAGCAGTACTTC. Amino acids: CASSVLAGVNYEQYF.

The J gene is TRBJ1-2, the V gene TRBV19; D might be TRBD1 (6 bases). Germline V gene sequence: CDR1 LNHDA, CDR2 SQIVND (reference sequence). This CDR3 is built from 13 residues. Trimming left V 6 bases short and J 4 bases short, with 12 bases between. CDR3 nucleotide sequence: TGTGCCAGTAGCCCCGGGACACTCTATGGCTACACCTTC. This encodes CASSPGTLYGYTF.

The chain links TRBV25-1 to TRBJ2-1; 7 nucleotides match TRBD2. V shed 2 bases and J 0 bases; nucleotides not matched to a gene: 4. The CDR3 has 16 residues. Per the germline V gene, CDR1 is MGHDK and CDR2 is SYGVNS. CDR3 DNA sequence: TGTGCCAGCAGTGAACGGGGGGTCAGCTCCTACAATGAGCAGTTCTTC. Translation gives CASSERGVSSYNEQFF.

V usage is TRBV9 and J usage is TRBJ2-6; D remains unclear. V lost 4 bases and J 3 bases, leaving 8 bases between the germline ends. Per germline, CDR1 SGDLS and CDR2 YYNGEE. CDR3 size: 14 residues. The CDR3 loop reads CASSNCGGANVLTF. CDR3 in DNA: TGTGCCAGCAGCAACTGCGGTGGGGCCAACGTCCTGACTTTC.

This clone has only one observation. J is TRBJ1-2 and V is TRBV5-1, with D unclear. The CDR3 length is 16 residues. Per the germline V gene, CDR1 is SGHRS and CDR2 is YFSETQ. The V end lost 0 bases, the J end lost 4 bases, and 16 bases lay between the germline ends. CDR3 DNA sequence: TGCGCCAGCAGCTTGGGTGCAGGCCCTGGATCCTATGGCTACACCTTC. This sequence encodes CASSLGAGPGSYGYTF.

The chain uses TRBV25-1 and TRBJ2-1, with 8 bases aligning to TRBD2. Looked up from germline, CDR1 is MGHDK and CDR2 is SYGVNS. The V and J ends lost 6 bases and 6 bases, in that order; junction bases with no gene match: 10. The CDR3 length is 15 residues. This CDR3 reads CASRKGSGSVNEQFF. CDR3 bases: TGTGCCAGCAGAAAGGGCAGCGGGAGTGTCAATGAGCAGTTCTTC. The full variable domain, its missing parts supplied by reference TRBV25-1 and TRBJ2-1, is EADIYQTPRYLVIGTGKKITLECSQTMGHDKMYWYQQDPGMELHLIHYSYGVNSTEKGDLSSESTVSRIRTEHFPLTLESARPSHTSQYLCASRKGSGSVNEQFFGPGTRLTVL.

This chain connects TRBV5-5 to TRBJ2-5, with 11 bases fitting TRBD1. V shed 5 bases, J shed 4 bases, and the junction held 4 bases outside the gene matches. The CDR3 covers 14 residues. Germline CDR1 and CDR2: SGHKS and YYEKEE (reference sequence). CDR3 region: CASRRGTGGETQYF. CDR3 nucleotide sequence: TGTGCCAGCAGACGCGGGACAGGGGGAGAGACCCAGTACTTC.

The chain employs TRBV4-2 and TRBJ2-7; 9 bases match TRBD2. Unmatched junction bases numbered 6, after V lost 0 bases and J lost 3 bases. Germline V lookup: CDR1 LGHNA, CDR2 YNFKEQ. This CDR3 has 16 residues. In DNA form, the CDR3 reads TGTGCCAGCAGCCAAGAAGGGCTAGCGGGGAACTACGAGCAGTACTTC. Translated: CASSQEGLAGNYEQYF.

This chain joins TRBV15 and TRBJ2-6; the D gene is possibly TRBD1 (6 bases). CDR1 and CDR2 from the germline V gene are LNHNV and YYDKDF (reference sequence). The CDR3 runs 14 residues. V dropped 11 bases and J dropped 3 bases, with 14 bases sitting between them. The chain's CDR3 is CAGSTGNGANVLTF. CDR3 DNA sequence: TGTGCCGGGTCGACAGGCAATGGGGCCAACGTCCTGACTTTC.